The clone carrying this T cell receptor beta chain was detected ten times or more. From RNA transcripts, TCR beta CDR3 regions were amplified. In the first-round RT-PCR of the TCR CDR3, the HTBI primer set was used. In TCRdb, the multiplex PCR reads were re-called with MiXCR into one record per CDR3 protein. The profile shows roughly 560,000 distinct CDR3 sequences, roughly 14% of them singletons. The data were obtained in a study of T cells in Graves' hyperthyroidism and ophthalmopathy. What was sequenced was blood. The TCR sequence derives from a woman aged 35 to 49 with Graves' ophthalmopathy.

The CDR3 DNA sequence: TGTGCCAGCAGCTTGGCGAGATATGGCTACACCTTC. Translation gives CASSLARYGYTF. The chain employs TRBV7-9 and TRBJ1-2, with D unresolved. The length of the CDR3 is 12 residues. The V end lost 3 bases, the J end lost 5 bases, and 7 bases lay between the germline ends. CDR1 is SEHNR, CDR2 FQNEAQ, per germline (reference sequence).